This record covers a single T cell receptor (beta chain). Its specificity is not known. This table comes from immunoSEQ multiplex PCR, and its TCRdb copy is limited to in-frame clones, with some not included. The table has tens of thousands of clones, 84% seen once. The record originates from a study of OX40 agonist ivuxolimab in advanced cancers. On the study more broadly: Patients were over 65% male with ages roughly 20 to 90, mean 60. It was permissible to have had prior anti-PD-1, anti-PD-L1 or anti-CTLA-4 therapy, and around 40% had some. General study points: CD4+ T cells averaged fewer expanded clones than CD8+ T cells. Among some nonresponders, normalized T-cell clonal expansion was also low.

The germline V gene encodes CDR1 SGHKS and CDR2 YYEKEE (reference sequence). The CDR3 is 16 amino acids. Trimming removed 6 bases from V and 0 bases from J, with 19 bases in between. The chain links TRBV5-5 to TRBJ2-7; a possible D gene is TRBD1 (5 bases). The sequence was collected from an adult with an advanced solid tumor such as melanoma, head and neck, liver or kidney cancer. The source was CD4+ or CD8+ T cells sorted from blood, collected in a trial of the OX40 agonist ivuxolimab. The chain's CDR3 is CASIGIYRTSSYEQYF. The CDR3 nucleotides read TGTGCCAGCATAGGAATCTACAGGACGAGCTCCTACGAGCAGTACTTC.